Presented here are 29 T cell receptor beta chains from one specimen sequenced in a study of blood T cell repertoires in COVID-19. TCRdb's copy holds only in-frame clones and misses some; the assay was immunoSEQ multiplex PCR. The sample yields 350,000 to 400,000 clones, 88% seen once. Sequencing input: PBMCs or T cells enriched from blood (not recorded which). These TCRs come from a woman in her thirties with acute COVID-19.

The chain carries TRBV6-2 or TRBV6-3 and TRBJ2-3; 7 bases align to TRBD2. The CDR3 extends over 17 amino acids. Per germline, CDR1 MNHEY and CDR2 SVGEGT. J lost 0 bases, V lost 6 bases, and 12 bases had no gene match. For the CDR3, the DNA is TGTGCCAGCAGCATCGGGGGGACCCCCTCTAGCACAGATACGCAGTATTTT. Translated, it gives CASSIGGTPSSTDTQYF.

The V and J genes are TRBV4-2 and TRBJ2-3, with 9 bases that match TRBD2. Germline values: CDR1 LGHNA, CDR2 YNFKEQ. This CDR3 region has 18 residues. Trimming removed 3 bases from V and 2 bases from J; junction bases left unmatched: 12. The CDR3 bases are TGTGCCAGCAGCCAGCGGGGGGGCACACACACACACACAGATACGCAGTATTTT. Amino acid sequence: CASSQRGGTHTHTDTQYF.

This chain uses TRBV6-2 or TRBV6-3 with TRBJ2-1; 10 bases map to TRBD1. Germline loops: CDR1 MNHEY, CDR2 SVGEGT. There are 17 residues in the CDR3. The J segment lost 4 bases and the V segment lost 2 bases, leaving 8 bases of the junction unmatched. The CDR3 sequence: CASSYPNRDRGYNEQFF. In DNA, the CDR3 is TGTGCCAGCAGTTACCCGAACCGGGACAGGGGTTACAATGAGCAGTTCTTC.

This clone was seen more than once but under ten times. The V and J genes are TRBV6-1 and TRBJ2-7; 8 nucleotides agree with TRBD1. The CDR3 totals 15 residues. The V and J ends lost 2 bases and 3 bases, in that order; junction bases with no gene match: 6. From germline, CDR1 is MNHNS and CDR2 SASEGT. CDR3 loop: CASSEPGTGRYEQYF. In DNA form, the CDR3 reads TGTGCCAGCAGTGAACCCGGGACAGGCCGCTACGAGCAGTACTTC.

CDR3 DNA sequence: TGTGCCAGCAGCACTAGCGGGGGTAGCTCCTACAATGAGCAGTTCTTC. It is translated as CASSTSGGSSYNEQFF. The chain employs TRBV27 and TRBJ2-1, with 11 bases fitting TRBD2. This CDR3 spans 16 amino acids. Trimming cost V 6 bases and J 0 bases; bases outside gene matches: 4. Germline V gives CDR1 MNHEY, CDR2 SMNVEV (reference sequence).

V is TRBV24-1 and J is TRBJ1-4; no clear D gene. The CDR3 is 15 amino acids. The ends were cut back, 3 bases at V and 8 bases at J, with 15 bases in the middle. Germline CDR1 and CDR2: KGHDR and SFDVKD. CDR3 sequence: CATSDPREVREKLFF. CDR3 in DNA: TGTGCCACCAGTGATCCCCGGGAAGTGAGGGAAAAACTGTTTTTT.

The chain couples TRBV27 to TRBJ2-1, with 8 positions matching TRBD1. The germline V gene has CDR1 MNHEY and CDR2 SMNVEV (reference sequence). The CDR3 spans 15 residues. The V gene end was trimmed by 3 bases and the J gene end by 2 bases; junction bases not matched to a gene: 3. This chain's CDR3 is CASSFVQGAYNEQFF. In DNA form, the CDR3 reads TGTGCCAGCAGTTTCGTACAGGGGGCCTACAATGAGCAGTTCTTC.

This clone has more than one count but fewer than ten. In DNA form, the CDR3 reads TGTGCCAGCAGCCTCTCGACAGGGCCCGTGCCCCAGCATTTT. This sequence encodes CASSLSTGPVPQHF. This chain connects TRBV7-9 to TRBJ1-5; TRBD1 matches 7 bases. V was pared by 5 bases and J by 9 bases, with 10 bases of the junction left unmatched. The CDR3 sequence is 14 residues long. The germline V gene has CDR1 SEHNR and CDR2 FQNEAQ (reference sequence).

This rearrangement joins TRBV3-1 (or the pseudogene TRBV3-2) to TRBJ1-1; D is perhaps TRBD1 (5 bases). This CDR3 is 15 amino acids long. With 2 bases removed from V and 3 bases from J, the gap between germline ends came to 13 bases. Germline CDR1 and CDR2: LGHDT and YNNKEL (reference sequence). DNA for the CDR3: TGTGCCAGCAGCCAACCTACTGGGGCCCACACTGAAGCTTTCTTT. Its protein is CASSQPTGAHTEAFF.

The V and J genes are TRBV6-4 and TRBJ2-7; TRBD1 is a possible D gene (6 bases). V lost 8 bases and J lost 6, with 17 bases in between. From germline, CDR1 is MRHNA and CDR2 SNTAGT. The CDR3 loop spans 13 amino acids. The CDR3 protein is CASPQGCSIEQYF. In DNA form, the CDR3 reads TGTGCCAGCCCACAGGGCTGCTCTATCGAGCAGTACTTC.

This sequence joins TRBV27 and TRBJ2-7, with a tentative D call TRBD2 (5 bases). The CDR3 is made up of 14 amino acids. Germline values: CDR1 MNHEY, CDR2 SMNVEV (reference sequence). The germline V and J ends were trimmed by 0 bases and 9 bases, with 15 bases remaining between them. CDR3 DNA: TGTGCCAGCAGTTTATCGGGCTCGGAGGTTGGGCAGTACTTC. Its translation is CASSLSGSEVGQYF.

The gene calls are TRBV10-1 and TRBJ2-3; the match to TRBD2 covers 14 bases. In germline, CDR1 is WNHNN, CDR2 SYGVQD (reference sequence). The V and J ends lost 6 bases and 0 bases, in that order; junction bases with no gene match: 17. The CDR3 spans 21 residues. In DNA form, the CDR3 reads TGCGCCAGCAGCGCTGAGCTGGGACTAGCGGGGGAGCACTCTAGCACAGATACGCAGTATTTT. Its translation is CASSAELGLAGEHSSTDTQYF.

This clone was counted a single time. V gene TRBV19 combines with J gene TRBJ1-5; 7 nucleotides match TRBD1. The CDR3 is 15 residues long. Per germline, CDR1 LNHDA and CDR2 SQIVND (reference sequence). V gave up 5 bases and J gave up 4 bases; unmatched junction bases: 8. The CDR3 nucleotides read TGTGCCAGTAGTTTCCTGGACAGGAGTAATCAGCCCCAGCATTTT. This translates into CASSFLDRSNQPQHF.

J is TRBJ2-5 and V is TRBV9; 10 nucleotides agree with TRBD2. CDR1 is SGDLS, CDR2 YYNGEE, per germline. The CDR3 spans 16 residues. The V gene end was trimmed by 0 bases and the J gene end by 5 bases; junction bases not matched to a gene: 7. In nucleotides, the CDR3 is TGTGCCAGCAGCGTAGGAGCGGGGGGGCCATGGGAGACCCAGTACTTC. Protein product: CASSVGAGGPWETQYF.

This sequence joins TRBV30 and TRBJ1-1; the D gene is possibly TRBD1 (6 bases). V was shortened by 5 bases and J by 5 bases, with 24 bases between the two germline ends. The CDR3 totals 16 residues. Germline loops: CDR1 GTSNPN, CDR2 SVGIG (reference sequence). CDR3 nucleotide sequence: TGTGCCTGGTTGCCCCGGGACACCCTGGTGGGGACTGAAGCTTTCTTT. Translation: CAWLPRDTLVGTEAFF.

This CDR3 is CASRQTGPFHEQYF. CDR3 DNA: TGTGCCAGCAGACAGACAGGACCTTTCCACGAGCAGTACTTC. The chain combines TRBV2 with TRBJ2-7; TRBD1 is a possible D gene (6 bases). In germline, CDR1 is SNHLY, CDR2 FYNNEI. V lost 6 bases to trimming and J lost 5 bases, with 17 bases between them. The CDR3 runs 14 residues.

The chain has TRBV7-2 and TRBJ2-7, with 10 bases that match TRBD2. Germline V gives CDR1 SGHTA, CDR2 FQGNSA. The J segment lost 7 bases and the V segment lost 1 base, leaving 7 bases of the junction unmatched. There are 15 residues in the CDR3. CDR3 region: CASSLEAQGLAEQYF. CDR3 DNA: TGTGCCAGCAGCTTAGAGGCCCAGGGACTAGCGGAGCAGTACTTC.

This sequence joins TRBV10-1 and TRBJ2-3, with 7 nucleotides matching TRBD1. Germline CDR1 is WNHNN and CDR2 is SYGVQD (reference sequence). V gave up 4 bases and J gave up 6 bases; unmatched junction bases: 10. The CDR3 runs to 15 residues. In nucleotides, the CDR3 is TGCGCCAGCAGTGGGACTTTTCTCAGGGGGGATACGCAGTATTTT. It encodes CASSGTFLRGDTQYF.

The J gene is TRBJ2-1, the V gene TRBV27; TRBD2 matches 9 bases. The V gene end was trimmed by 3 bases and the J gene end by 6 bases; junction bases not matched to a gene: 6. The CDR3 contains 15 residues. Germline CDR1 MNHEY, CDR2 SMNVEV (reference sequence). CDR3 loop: CASSLLGGGANEQFF. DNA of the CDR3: TGTGCCAGCAGTTTGCTTGGCGGGGGGGCCAATGAGCAGTTCTTC.

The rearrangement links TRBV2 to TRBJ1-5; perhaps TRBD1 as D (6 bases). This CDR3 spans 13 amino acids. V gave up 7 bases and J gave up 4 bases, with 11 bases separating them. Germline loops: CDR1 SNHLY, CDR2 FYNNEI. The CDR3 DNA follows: TGTGCCAGCAAAGACAGGATAAATCAGCCCCAGCATTTT. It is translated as CASKDRINQPQHF.

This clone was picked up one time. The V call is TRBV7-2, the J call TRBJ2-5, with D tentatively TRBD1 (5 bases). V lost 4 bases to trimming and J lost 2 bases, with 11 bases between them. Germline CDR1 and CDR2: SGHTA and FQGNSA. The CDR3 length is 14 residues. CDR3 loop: CASSSTDVQETQYF. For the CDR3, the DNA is TGTGCCAGCAGCTCGACAGACGTTCAAGAGACCCAGTACTTC. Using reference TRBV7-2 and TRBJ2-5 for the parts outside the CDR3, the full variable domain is GAGVSQSPSNKVTEKGKDVELRCDPISGHTALYWYRQSLGQGLEFLIYFQGNSAPDKSGLPSDRFSAERTGGSVSTLTIQRTQQEDSAVYLCASSSTDVQETQYFGPGTRLLVL.

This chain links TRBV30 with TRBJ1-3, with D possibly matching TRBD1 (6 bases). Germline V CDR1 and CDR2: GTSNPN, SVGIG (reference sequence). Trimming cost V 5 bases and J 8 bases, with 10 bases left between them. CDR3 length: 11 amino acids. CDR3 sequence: CAWQTGYTIYF. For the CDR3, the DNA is TGTGCCTGGCAAACAGGGTACACCATATATTTT.

CDR3 amino acids: CASSPDQGASSGNTIYF. CDR3 in DNA: TGTGCCAGCAGCCCGGACCAGGGGGCGAGCTCTGGAAACACCATATATTTT. The rearrangement uses TRBV7-9 and TRBJ1-3, with 8 bases matching TRBD1. Trimming cost V 5 bases and J 0 bases; bases outside gene matches: 9. Germline loops: CDR1 SEHNR, CDR2 FQNEAQ (reference sequence). This CDR3 has 17 amino acids.

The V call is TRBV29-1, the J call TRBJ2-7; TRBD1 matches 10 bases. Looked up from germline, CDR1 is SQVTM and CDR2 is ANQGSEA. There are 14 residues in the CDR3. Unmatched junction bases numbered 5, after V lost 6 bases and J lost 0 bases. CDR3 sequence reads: CSVERTGGSYEQYF. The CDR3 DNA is TGCAGCGTCGAAAGGACAGGGGGCTCCTACGAGCAGTACTTC.

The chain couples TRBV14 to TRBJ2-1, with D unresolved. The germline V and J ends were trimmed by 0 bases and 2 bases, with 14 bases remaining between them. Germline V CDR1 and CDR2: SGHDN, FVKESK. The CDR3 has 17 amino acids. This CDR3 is CASSQDPPIDTYNEQFF. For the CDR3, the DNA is TGTGCCAGCAGCCAAGATCCACCAATTGACACCTACAATGAGCAGTTCTTC. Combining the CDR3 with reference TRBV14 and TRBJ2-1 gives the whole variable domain EAGVTQFPSHSVIEKGQTVTLRCDPISGHDNLYWYRRVMGKEIKFLLHFVKESKQDESGMPNNRFLAERTGGTYSTLKVQPAELEDSGVYFCASSQDPPIDTYNEQFFGPGTRLTVL.

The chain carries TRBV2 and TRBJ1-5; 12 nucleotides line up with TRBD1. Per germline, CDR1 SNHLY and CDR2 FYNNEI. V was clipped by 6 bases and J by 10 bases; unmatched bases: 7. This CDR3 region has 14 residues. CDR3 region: CASRGDRGLIPQHF. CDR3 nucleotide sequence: TGTGCCAGCAGGGGGGACAGGGGGCTAATACCCCAGCATTTT.

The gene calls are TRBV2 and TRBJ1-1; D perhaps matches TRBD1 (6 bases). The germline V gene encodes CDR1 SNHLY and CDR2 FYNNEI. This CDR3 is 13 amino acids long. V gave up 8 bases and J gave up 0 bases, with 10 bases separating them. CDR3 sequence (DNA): TGTGCCAGCGGTCGACAGGTGAACACTGAAGCTTTCTTT. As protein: CASGRQVNTEAFF.

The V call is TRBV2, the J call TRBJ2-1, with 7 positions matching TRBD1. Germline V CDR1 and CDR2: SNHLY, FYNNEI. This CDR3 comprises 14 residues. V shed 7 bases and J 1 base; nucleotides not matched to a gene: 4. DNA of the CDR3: TGTGCCAGCAAGGGCAGGGGGTCCTACAATGAGCAGTTCTTC. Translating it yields CASKGRGSYNEQFF.

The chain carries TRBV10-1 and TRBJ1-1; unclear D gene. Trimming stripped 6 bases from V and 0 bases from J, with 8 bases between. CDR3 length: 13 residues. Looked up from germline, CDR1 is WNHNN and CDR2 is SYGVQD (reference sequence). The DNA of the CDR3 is TGCGCCAGCAGGACATCCATGAACACTGAAGCTTTCTTT. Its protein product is CASRTSMNTEAFF.